This is a list of T cell receptor beta chains from one sample in a study of blood T cell repertoires in COVID-19. Method: immunoSEQ multiplex PCR; TCRdb's copy keeps in-frame clones and lacks some. Of some 150,000 clones listed, 85% are singletons. The sequenced sample was peripheral blood. These receptors were collected from a human donor with acute or convalescent COVID-19. The donor label of this sample is uncertain. CDR3s include the opening cysteine and the closing phenylalanine or tryptophan. A D gene is named only where the DNA matches it firmly. The size entry is marked missing in some rows and otherwise reads once, few, many or a size class.

D gene: TRBD1; clone size: .; V gene: TRBV6-4; J gene: TRBJ2-2; CDR3 DNA: TGTGCCAGCTCGACAGGGGAAGGCGGGGAGCTGTTTTTT; CDR3 protein: CASSTGEGGELFF
D gene: .; clone size: .; V gene: TRBV6-5; J gene: TRBJ1-3; CDR3 DNA: TGTGCCAGCAGCGCAGGTCCTGGAAACACCATATATTTT; CDR3 protein: CASSAGPGNTIYF
D gene: .; clone size: .; V gene: TRBV6-6; J gene: TRBJ1-5; CDR3 DNA: TGTGCCAGCCGATCTCAGGGGTTAAAGAGCAATCAGCCCCAGCATTTT; CDR3 protein: CASRSQGLKSNQPQHF
D gene: .; clone size: .; V gene: TRBV7-8; J gene: TRBJ1-1; CDR3 DNA: TGTGCCAGCAGCCCAAAGAACACTGAAGCTTTCTTT; CDR3 protein: CASSPKNTEAFF
D gene: .; clone size: .; V gene: TRBV4-2; J gene: TRBJ1-2; CDR3 DNA: TGTGCCAGCAGCCCCAGGGATAACGATTATGGCTACACCTTC; CDR3 protein: CASSPRDNDYGYTF
D gene: .; clone size: once; V gene: TRBV6-2/TRBV6-3; J gene: TRBJ1-1; CDR3 DNA: TGTGCCAGCAGTTACGAAACATTCCGGGACACAAGTTTGAACACTGAAGCTTTCTTT; CDR3 protein: CASSYETFRDTSLNTEAFF
D gene: .; clone size: .; V gene: TRBV7-2; J gene: TRBJ1-5; CDR3 DNA: TGTGCCAGCAGCTTAGATGGGAGGGCAGGGCAGCCCCAGCATTTT; CDR3 protein: CASSLDGRAGQPQHF
D gene: TRBD1; clone size: .; V gene: TRBV7-3; J gene: TRBJ1-2; CDR3 DNA: TGTGCCAGCAGCTTCGGGACAGGGAATGGCTACACCTTC; CDR3 protein: CASSFGTGNGYTF
D gene: .; clone size: few; V gene: TRBV7-3; J gene: TRBJ2-7; CDR3 DNA: TGTGCCAGCAGCAAGCAGGAGGGTAGCGAGCAGTACTTC; CDR3 protein: CASSKQEGSEQYF
D gene: TRBD1; clone size: .; V gene: TRBV12-3/TRBV12-4; J gene: TRBJ2-7; CDR3 DNA: TGTGCCAGCAGTTTAGTTTGGGACAGTGAGCAGTACTTC; CDR3 protein: CASSLVWDSEQYF
D gene: .; clone size: few; V gene: TRBV30; J gene: TRBJ1-4; CDR3 DNA: TGTGCCTGGAGGATCATTGAGGGAGGGTCCGAAAAACTGTTTTTT; CDR3 protein: CAWRIIEGGSEKLFF
D gene: .; clone size: .; V gene: TRBV7-2; J gene: TRBJ1-2; CDR3 DNA: TGTGCCAGCAGCGGACGGCGGGGGACTAACTATGGCTACACCTTC; CDR3 protein: CASSGRRGTNYGYTF
D gene: .; clone size: .; V gene: TRBV7-9; J gene: TRBJ2-3; CDR3 DNA: TGTGCCAGCAGCCCTCCTACTACACCGATCCTCACAGATACGCAGTATTTT; CDR3 protein: CASSPPTTPILTDTQYF
D gene: .; clone size: .; V gene: TRBV14; J gene: TRBJ1-1; CDR3 DNA: TGTGCCAGCAGCCCTTCGACAGCGAACACTGAAGCTTTCTTT; CDR3 protein: CASSPSTANTEAFF
D gene: .; clone size: .; V gene: TRBV7-9; J gene: TRBJ2-7; CDR3 DNA: TGTGCCAGCAGCTTAGTTACAGGTGGCCTTGACGAGCAGTACTTC; CDR3 protein: CASSLVTGGLDEQYF
D gene: .; clone size: .; V gene: TRBV12-3/TRBV12-4; J gene: TRBJ1-1; CDR3 DNA: TGTGCCAGCAGATACCCCACGGGTTTAGCTTTCTTT; CDR3 protein: CASRYPTGLAFF